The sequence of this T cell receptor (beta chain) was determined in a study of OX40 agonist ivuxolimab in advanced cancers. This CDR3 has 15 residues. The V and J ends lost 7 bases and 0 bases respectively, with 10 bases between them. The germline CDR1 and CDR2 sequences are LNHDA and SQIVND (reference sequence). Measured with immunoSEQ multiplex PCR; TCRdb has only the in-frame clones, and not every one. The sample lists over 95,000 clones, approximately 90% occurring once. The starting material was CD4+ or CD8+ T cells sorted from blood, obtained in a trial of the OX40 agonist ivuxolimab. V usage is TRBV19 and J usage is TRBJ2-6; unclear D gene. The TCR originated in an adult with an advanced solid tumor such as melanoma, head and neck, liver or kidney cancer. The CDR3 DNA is TGTGCCAGTACTTCATGGGGCTCTGGGGCCAACGTCCTGACTTTC. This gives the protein CASTSWGSGANVLTF.